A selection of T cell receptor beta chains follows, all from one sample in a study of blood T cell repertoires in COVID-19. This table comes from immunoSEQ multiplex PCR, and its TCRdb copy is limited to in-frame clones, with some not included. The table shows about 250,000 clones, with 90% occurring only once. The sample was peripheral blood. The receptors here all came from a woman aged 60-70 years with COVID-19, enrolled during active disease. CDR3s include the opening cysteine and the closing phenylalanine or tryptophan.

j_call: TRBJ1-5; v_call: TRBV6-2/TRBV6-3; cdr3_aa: CASSYSDRVFQPQHF
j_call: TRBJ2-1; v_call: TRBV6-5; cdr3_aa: CASSYSGGSHNEQFF
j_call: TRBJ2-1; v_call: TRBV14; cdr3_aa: CASSQEGLAGAYNEQFF
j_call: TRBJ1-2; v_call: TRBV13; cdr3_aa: CASSLGQKNYGYTF
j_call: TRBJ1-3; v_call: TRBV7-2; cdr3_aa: CASSSGLSGNTIYF
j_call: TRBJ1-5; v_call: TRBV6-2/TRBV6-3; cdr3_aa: CASSATGGGQPQHF
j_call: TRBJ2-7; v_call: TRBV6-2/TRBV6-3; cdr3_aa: CASSYAQPYEQYF
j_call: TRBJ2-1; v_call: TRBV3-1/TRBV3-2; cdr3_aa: CASSPQRGNEQFF
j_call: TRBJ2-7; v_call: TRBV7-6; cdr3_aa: CASSRGTDTQYEQYF
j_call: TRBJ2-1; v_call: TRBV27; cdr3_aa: CASTITRDFYNEQFF
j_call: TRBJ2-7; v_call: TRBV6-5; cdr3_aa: CASSYGRGFNEQYF
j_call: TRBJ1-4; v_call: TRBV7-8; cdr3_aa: CASSPRGGANEKLFF
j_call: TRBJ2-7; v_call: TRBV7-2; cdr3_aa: CASSLVGVFYEQYF
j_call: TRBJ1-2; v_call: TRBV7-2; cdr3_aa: CASSGGRGFYGYTF
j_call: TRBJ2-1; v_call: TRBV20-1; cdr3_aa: CSARYMGGQFF
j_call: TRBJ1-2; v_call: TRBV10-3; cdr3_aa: CAISGTQGLEDGYTF
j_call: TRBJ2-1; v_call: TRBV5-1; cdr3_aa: CASSLDRATYNEQFF
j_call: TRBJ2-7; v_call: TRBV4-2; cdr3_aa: CASSHPGQGFYEQYF